One T cell receptor (beta chain) is described in this entry. Its target is not known. This sample stems from a study of cytomegalovirus exposure and HLA in healthy donors. General observations from the study: The authors later linked a missense DCLRE1C variant to TCR beta V- and J-gene trimming.

Both 60 Vbeta primers and 13 Jbeta primers went into the PCR. Sequencing used immunoSEQ multiplex PCR; TCRdb keeps in-frame clones, though not all of them. The repertoire holds over 90,000 clones, with more than 70% as singletons. The CDR3 has 16 residues. V lost 0 bases and J lost 0, with 9 bases in between. Germline-derived CDR1 and CDR2 are ENHRY and SYGVKD. The source is a male donor in good health and CMV-seropositive. The rearrangement uses TRBV10-3 and TRBJ2-1; the D gene is possibly TRBD2 (5 bases). The sequenced sample was PBMCs. CDR3 in amino acids: CAISESSAYSYNEQFF. The CDR3, as DNA: TGTGCCATCAGTGAGTCTAGCGCGTACTCCTACAATGAGCAGTTCTTC.